This T cell receptor (beta chain) derives from a study of cytotoxic CD8 clonotypes in ibrutinib-treated CLL. The study, taken as a whole, reports: Public clonotypes occurred uncommonly; on treatment, they contracted or remained stable.

Libraries were prepared by immunoSEQ multiplex PCR; TCRdb keeps only in-frame clonotypes and omits some of them. The table records a few hundred thousand clones, roughly 71% of them present only once. A word on this clone: The target antigen is unknown.

Germline loops: CDR1 LGHNT, CDR2 FRNRAP. Losses at the gene ends were 5 bases for V and 3 bases for J; bases not matched to a gene: 16. The CDR3 is made up of 17 amino acids. This TCR derives from a human donor with chronic lymphocytic leukemia. The chain is built from TRBV12-5 and TRBJ2-7, with 7 bases aligning to TRBD2. This material consisted of PBMCs, taken after 36 months of ibrutinib treatment. The CDR3 DNA follows: TGTGCTAGTGGTCCGCGGCCCTGGACTAGTTCCAGCTACGAGCAGTACTTC. Its translation is CASGPRPWTSSSYEQYF.